The T cell receptor beta chain under discussion was sequenced for a study of cytomegalovirus exposure and HLA in healthy donors. 13 Jbeta primers and 60 Vbeta primers were used for the PCR. This table comes from immunoSEQ multiplex PCR, and its TCRdb copy is limited to in-frame clones, with some not included. The data show 99,000 or so clones, roughly 80% seen once. Germline values: CDR1 SEHNR, CDR2 FQNEAQ (reference sequence). This CDR3 is 15 amino acids long. Trimming took 5 bases from V and 3 from J, leaving 16 bases between them. The specimen sequenced was PBMCs. The chain joins TRBV7-9 to TRBJ1-2; weak D call: TRBD1 (6 bases). The sequence was collected from a middle-aged woman in good health and CMV-seropositive. CDR3 nucleotides: TGTGCCAGCAGCGCACCCGGGACAATCCACTATGGCTACACCTTC. This translates into CASSAPGTIHYGYTF. The full variable domain, its missing parts supplied by reference TRBV7-9 and TRBJ1-2, is DTGVSQNPRHKITKRGQNVTFRCDPISEHNRLYWYRQTLGQGPEFLTYFQNEAQLEKSRLLSDRFSAERPKGSFSTLEIQRTEQGDSAMYLCASSAPGTIHYGYTFGSGTRLTVV.